These T cell receptor beta chains were read from a single sample in a study of cytomegalovirus exposure and HLA in healthy donors. The assay was immunoSEQ multiplex PCR, and TCRdb's table has in-frame clones only and misses some. The sample lists around 33,000 clones, approximately 91% seen once, with about 2.5% in the top ten. The sequencing sample was made of PBMCs. Every receptor here comes from a young woman in good health and CMV-seronegative. CDR3s include the opening cysteine and the closing phenylalanine or tryptophan. A D gene is named only where the DNA matches it firmly. The listing skips clone size in some rows; elsewhere it reads once, few, many or a size class.

>TRBD2|.|TRBV11-2|TRBJ2-3
TGTGCCAGCAGCCCAGGGACTAGCGGGAGAGTCACAGATACGCAGTATTTT
CASSPGTSGRVTDTQYF
>TRBD2|.|TRBV27|TRBJ2-3
TGTGCCAGCAAACGGGAGGAAAGCACAGATACGCAGTATTTT
CASKREESTDTQYF
>.|.|TRBV13|TRBJ2-2
TGTGCCAGCAGCGTGGACAGGGAGCGGGGCGGGGAGCTGTTTTTT
CASSVDRERGGELFF
>.|.|TRBV7-2|TRBJ1-6
TGTGCCAGCAGCTGGTTTAGCTCCTATAATTCACCCCTCCACTTT
CASSWFSSYNSPLHF
>TRBD1|.|TRBV4-1|TRBJ2-3
TGCGCCAGCAGCTCACAGGGGGGCACAGATACGCAGTATTTT
CASSSQGGTDTQYF
>TRBD2|once|TRBV9|TRBJ2-2
TGTGCCAGCAGCGGCCTAGGACTAGGGATGACCGGGGAGCTGTTTTTT
CASSGLGLGMTGELFF
>TRBD1|.|TRBV28|TRBJ2-7
TGTGCCAGCCAAAGTCCCGGGACAGGGACCTACTACGAGCAGTACTTC
CASQSPGTGTYYEQYF
>TRBD1|.|TRBV27|TRBJ2-7
TGTGCCAGCAGTTTGGGGACAGGGATAAACGAGCAGTACTTC
CASSLGTGINEQYF
>TRBD1|.|TRBV5-1|TRBJ2-7
TGCGCCAGCAGCCAACCGGGACAGGCCTATGAGCAGTACTTC
CASSQPGQAYEQYF
>TRBD2|.|TRBV14|TRBJ2-7
TGTGCCAGCAGCCTTCGATTCTCCGGGACTAGCGGCTACGAGCAGTACTTC
CASSLRFSGTSGYEQYF
>TRBD1|.|TRBV2|TRBJ2-3
TGTGCCAGCAGACGGGGGACAGGAGGCCGCACAGATACGCAGTATTTT
CASRRGTGGRTDTQYF
>.|once|TRBV6-6|TRBJ2-7
TGTGCCAGCAGTTACTTCTCCTCCTACGAGCAGTACTTC
CASSYFSSYEQYF
>TRBD2|.|TRBV29-1|TRBJ2-7
TGCAGCGTTGATACCGGGACTAGCGGGCACGAGCAGTACTTC
CSVDTGTSGHEQYF
>.|few|TRBV10-3|TRBJ2-3
TGTGCCATCAGGTCGGAGGGGTTCACAGATACGCAGTATTTT
CAIRSEGFTDTQYF
>.|.|TRBV5-1|TRBJ2-7
TGTTCCAACCAGAAGGCGGCATACGAGCAGTACTTC
CSNQKAAYEQYF
>TRBD2|once|TRBV28|TRBJ2-7
TGTGCCAGCAGTTCGCCTAGCGGACCCTACGAGCAGTACTTC
CASSSPSGPYEQYF
>.|.|TRBV11-1|TRBJ2-3
TGTGCCAGCAGCCGTGGGGGGGCTTTGGATACGCAGTATTTT
CASSRGGALDTQYF
>TRBD2|.|TRBV27|TRBJ2-7
TGTGCCAGCAGTCCTCTAGCGGGGCTAACCTACGAGCAGTACTTC
CASSPLAGLTYEQYF
>TRBD2|.|TRBV29-1|TRBJ2-3
TGCAGCGTCGGGAGGACGAGCACAGATACGCAGTATTTT
CSVGRTSTDTQYF
>TRBD2|.|TRBV9|TRBJ2-1
TGTGCCAGCAGCGCAACTAGCGTACTTTACAATGAGCAGTTCTTC
CASSATSVLYNEQFF
>TRBD1|.|TRBV7-2|TRBJ2-6
TGTGCCAGCAGCTTAAGGCTGTGGACAGGCTCTGGGGCCAACGTCCTGACTTTC
CASSLRLWTGSGANVLTF
>TRBD2|.|TRBV9|TRBJ2-2
TGTGCCAGCAGCGCCTCTAGCGGGGGCTTCACCGGGGAGCTGTTTTTT
CASSASSGGFTGELFF
>TRBD1|.|TRBV19|TRBJ1-2
TGTGCCAGTAGCCCCCAAATCGGACAGGCATATGGCTACACCTTC
CASSPQIGQAYGYTF
>TRBD1|.|TRBV5-1|TRBJ1-1
TGCGCCAGCAGCAACCGGGACAGGGGGTTGAACACTGAAGCTTTCTTT
CASSNRDRGLNTEAFF
>TRBD2|.|TRBV2|TRBJ2-3
TGTGCCAGCAGTGGACTAGCGGGAGGTTCAGATACGCAGTATTTT
CASSGLAGGSDTQYF
>.|.|TRBV6-6|TRBJ2-2
TGTGCCAGCAGTATTGGAGGGGCTGGCACCGGGGAGCTGTTTTTT
CASSIGGAGTGELFF